These 9 T cell receptor beta chains share one sample of origin, sequenced in a study of T cells in Graves' hyperthyroidism and ophthalmopathy. Authors of the study amplified TCR beta CDR3 regions from RNA transcripts. Researchers ran a first-round RT-PCR on the TCR CDR3 using the HTBI primer set. TCRdb recomputed calls from the multiplex PCR reads with MiXCR, one row per CDR3 protein. The sample shows about half a million distinct CDR3 sequences, about 20% of them seen only once. Source material: blood. The receptors were sampled from a woman aged 65 to 85 with Graves' ophthalmopathy.

This clonotype was detected only a few times. The chain carries TRBV18 and TRBJ1-1, with D tentatively TRBD1 (5 bases). V gave up 3 bases and J gave up 4 bases, with 15 bases separating them. Germline values: CDR1 KGHSH, CDR2 LQKENI. The CDR3 loop spans 15 amino acids. CDR3 in amino acids: CASSPPGSGPTEAFF. Here the CDR3 DNA reads TGTGCCAGCTCACCTCCCGGGTCAGGGCCCACTGAAGCTTTCTTT.

V gene TRBV20-1 combines with J gene TRBJ2-3; weak D call: TRBD2 (6 bases). The CDR3 sequence is 15 residues long. V lost 3 bases, J lost 2 bases, and 15 bases lay in between. CDR1 and CDR2 (germline): DFQATT, SNEGSKA (reference sequence). The CDR3: CSASSGGPSTDTQYF. CDR3 in DNA: TGCAGTGCTAGTTCCGGAGGGCCTTCCACAGATACGCAGTATTTT.

V is TRBV5-6 and J is TRBJ2-2; D possibly matches TRBD1 or TRBD2 (5 bases each). Germline CDR1 and CDR2: SGHDT and YYEEEE. The CDR3 spans 17 residues. The V end was cut by 2 bases, the J end by 4 bases, with 18 bases between. The CDR3 reads CASSLGKRDRITGELFF. CDR3 DNA: TGTGCCAGCAGCTTAGGGAAAAGGGACCGAATCACCGGGGAGCTGTTTTTT.

The genes are TRBV24-1 and TRBJ1-5; D ambiguous. CDR3 length: 13 residues. The germline CDR1 and CDR2 sequences are KGHDR and SFDVKD. The V gene lost 2 bases and the J gene lost 7 bases, with 8 bases spanning the gap. CDR3 in amino acids: CATSDSPQQPQHF. Here the CDR3 DNA reads TGTGCCACCAGTGATTCCCCGCAACAGCCCCAGCATTTT.

This chain links TRBV6-1 with TRBJ1-1; D unclear. The CDR3 extends over 13 amino acids. V was cut by 8 bases and J by 0 bases, with 10 bases left in between. Germline loops: CDR1 MNHNS, CDR2 SASEGT. The DNA of the CDR3 is TGTGCCAGCCAAGGACCCTTGAACACTGAAGCTTTCTTT. This translates into CASQGPLNTEAFF.

There are a few counts of this clonotype. The J gene is TRBJ2-7, the V gene TRBV20-1; 13 bases agree with TRBD2. V lost 5 bases to trimming and J lost 3 bases; unmatched junction nucleotides: 13. The CDR3 is 17 amino acids. Germline lookup yields CDR1 DFQATT and CDR2 SNEGSKA (reference sequence). CDR3: CSAPSGLAGQRYYEQYF. In DNA, the CDR3 is TGCAGTGCTCCTTCGGGACTAGCGGGACAGAGATACTACGAGCAGTACTTC.

The rearrangement links TRBV25-1 to TRBJ2-1; perhaps TRBD1 as D (6 bases). CDR3 length equals 17 residues. The V gene's germline CDR1 is MGHDK and CDR2 SYGVNS. Trimming removed 0 bases at V and 5 bases at J, with 17 bases between. CDR3 sequence reads: CASSEYGARGSNNEQFF. In DNA, the CDR3 is TGTGCCAGCAGTGAATATGGGGCTAGGGGGAGTAACAATGAGCAGTTCTTC. Complete variable domain (other parts from reference TRBV25-1 and TRBJ2-1): EADIYQTPRYLVIGTGKKITLECSQTMGHDKMYWYQQDPGMELHLIHYSYGVNSTEKGDLSSESTVSRIRTEHFPLTLESARPSHTSQYLCASSEYGARGSNNEQFFGPGTRLTVL.

The chain links TRBV14 to TRBJ2-6, with TRBD2 matching 12 bases. V gave up 8 bases and J gave up 1 base; unmatched junction bases: 9. Per the germline V gene, CDR1 is SGHDN and CDR2 is FVKESK. This CDR3 has 18 amino acids. In DNA form, the CDR3 reads TGTGCCAGCGTCCCTATGACTAGCGGGGGTTCTGGGGCCAACGTCCTGACTTTC. Encoded protein: CASVPMTSGGSGANVLTF. The variable domain in full, with the rest retrieved from reference TRBV14 and TRBJ2-6, is EAGVTQFPSHSVIEKGQTVTLRCDPISGHDNLYWYRRVMGKEIKFLLHFVKESKQDESGMPNNRFLAERTGGTYSTLKVQPAELEDSGVYFCASVPMTSGGSGANVLTFGAGSRLTVL.

The V call is TRBV6-1, the J call TRBJ1-3; the match to TRBD1 covers 7 bases. Germline loops: CDR1 MNHNS, CDR2 SASEGT. J lost 5 bases, V lost 6 bases, and 7 bases had no gene match. This CDR3 is built from 14 residues. The CDR3 region has the DNA TGTGCCAGCAGGGAACAGGGGATGAGAAACACCATATATTTT. This encodes CASREQGMRNTIYF.